Below are 18 T cell receptor beta chains sequenced from a single sample in a study of blood T cell repertoires in COVID-19. Profiling relied on immunoSEQ multiplex PCR, and the TCRdb table lists in-frame clones only, not all of them. Here the sample spans about 100,000 clones, 88% being singletons. Sequences were obtained from peripheral blood. The receptors were sampled from a woman aged 55-69 years with acute or convalescent COVID-19.

The rearrangement links TRBV27 to TRBJ2-7, with a possible D match to TRBD2 (6 bases). V dropped 5 bases and J dropped 6 bases, with 17 bases sitting between them. The CDR3 spans 14 residues. Germline CDR1 MNHEY, CDR2 SMNVEV (reference sequence). CDR3 coding DNA: TGTGCCAGCAGTGGGGGGTCCGGAGCAAGCGAGCAGTACTTC. Amino acid sequence: CASSGGSGASEQYF.

The CDR3, as DNA: TGTGCCAGCAGCCAAAGGGGGACAGGAGCCTCTGGGGCCAACGTCCTGACTTTC. Protein: CASSQRGTGASGANVLTF. The gene calls are TRBV3-1 (or the pseudogene TRBV3-2) and TRBJ2-6; 8 nucleotides align to TRBD1. The junction had 6 bases not matched to a gene; V was cut back by 2 bases and J by 0 bases. The CDR3 sequence is 18 residues long. In germline, CDR1 is LGHDT, CDR2 YNNKEL (reference sequence).

V and J are TRBV7-9 and TRBJ1-2, with D possibly matching TRBD1 (6 bases). The CDR3 contains 15 residues. The ends were cut back, 1 base at V and 14 bases at J, with 23 bases in the middle. Germline lookup yields CDR1 SEHNR and CDR2 FQNEAQ (reference sequence). CDR3 nucleotides: TGTGCCAGCAGCTTAGGCCTACCGGGACACCCGGCTTCTACCTTC. It codes for CASSLGLPGHPASTF. Based on the CDR3 plus reference TRBV7-9 and TRBJ1-2, the full variable domain is DTGVSQNPRHKITKRGQNVTFRCDPISEHNRLYWYRQTLGQGPEFLTYFQNEAQLEKSRLLSDRFSAERPKGSFSTLEIQRTEQGDSAMYLCASSLGLPGHPASTFGSGTRLTVV.

The J gene is TRBJ1-6, the V gene TRBV5-4; the D is unclear. CDR1 and CDR2 from the germline V gene are SGHNT and YYREEE (reference sequence). This CDR3 is built from 14 residues. V dropped 0 bases and J dropped 4 bases, with 5 bases sitting between them. CDR3 loop: CASSLDRYNSPLHF. The CDR3 DNA follows: TGTGCCAGCAGCTTGGACAGATATAATTCACCCCTCCACTTT.

The J gene is TRBJ2-1, the V gene TRBV5-1, with TRBD2 matching 11 bases. The V gene end was trimmed by 3 bases and the J gene end by 4 bases; junction bases not matched to a gene: 9. Germline V CDR1 and CDR2: SGHRS, YFSETQ. The CDR3 has 17 amino acids. CDR3 in DNA: TGCGCCAGCAGCTCTGGGACCGGGACTAGCGGATACAATGAGCAGTTCTTC. It encodes CASSSGTGTSGYNEQFF.

This clone was observed a handful of times. The chain is built from TRBV10-3 and TRBJ1-5; D unclear. V lost 8 bases, J lost 0 bases, and 8 bases lay in between. The CDR3 extends over 13 amino acids. Germline V gene sequence: CDR1 ENHRY, CDR2 SYGVKD. DNA for the CDR3: TGTGCCATCGGGAGTGATAGCAATCAGCCCCAGCATTTT. It yields the protein CAIGSDSNQPQHF.

The chain carries TRBV30 and TRBJ1-1, with TRBD1 as a possible D gene (5 bases). Deletions cut 3 bases from V and 6 bases from J, with 11 bases between. CDR1 and CDR2 (germline): GTSNPN, SVGIG (reference sequence). The CDR3 extends over 12 amino acids. CDR3 nucleotide sequence: TGTGCCTGGAGAGAGACAGTAGCTGAAGCTTTCTTT. Translating gives CAWRETVAEAFF.

The chain couples TRBV5-1 to TRBJ2-7; 11 bases line up with TRBD2. V lost 4 bases to trimming and J lost 4 bases; unmatched junction nucleotides: 13. CDR1 is SGHRS and CDR2 is YFSETQ in the germline V gene. This CDR3 is built from 17 residues. The CDR3 coding sequence is TGCGCCAGCAGCGGGGGTAGCCCGGGACTAGCGGTTTACGAGCAGTACTTC. Encoded protein: CASSGGSPGLAVYEQYF.

This chain joins TRBV28 and TRBJ1-2, with 9 bases identical to TRBD1. V dropped 1 base and J dropped 0; count of bases not matched to a gene: 6. Germline CDR1 and CDR2: MDHEN and SYDVKM. The CDR3 contains 17 residues. CDR3 residues: CASSLSQGASPNYGYTF. CDR3 bases: TGTGCCAGCAGTTTATCACAGGGGGCCTCTCCTAACTATGGCTACACCTTC.

The J gene is TRBJ1-1, the V gene TRBV12-3 or TRBV12-4, with D uncertain. The CDR3 runs to 13 residues. The V and J ends lost 5 bases and 3 bases respectively, with 10 bases between them. The CDR3: CASSLLGDTEAFF. As DNA, the CDR3 is TGTGCCAGCAGTCTTCTGGGCGACACTGAAGCTTTCTTT.

This clone turned up a few times. The chain links TRBV18 to TRBJ2-2, with D perhaps TRBD1 (5 bases). Germline CDR1 is KGHSH and CDR2 is LQKENI. The length of the CDR3 is 15 residues. Deletions cut 1 base from V and 6 bases from J, with 12 bases between. The CDR3 loop is CASSPRQGESGELFF. The CDR3 bases are TGTGCCAGCTCACCACGACAAGGGGAATCCGGGGAGCTGTTTTTT.

This clone was counted a single time. The V gene is TRBV10-3, the J gene TRBJ2-3; D is perhaps TRBD1 (5 bases). The CDR3 consists of 13 residues. The V gene lost 10 bases and the J gene lost 3 bases, with 14 bases spanning the gap. Germline V gives CDR1 ENHRY, CDR2 SYGVKD. CDR3 region: CASQGMRTDTQYF. The DNA for the CDR3 is TGTGCCAGCCAGGGAATGAGGACAGATACGCAGTATTTT.

The chain is built from TRBV6-6 and TRBJ1-6; D possibly corresponds to TRBD1 (5 bases). This CDR3 contains 16 residues. CDR1 is MNHNY, CDR2 SVGAGI, per germline (reference sequence). The V end lost 4 bases, the J end lost 5 bases, and 15 bases lay between the germline ends. CDR3 nucleotides: TGTGCCAGCAGTTCCACCTCGGGACTCAATAATTCACCCCTCCACTTT. Translated: CASSSTSGLNNSPLHF.

This clone showed up just a few times. The chain couples TRBV10-3 to TRBJ2-2; a weak D match, TRBD2 (6 bases). CDR3 length: 16 residues. Per germline, CDR1 ENHRY and CDR2 SYGVKD. Deletions cut 7 bases from V and 3 bases from J, with 18 bases between. Here the CDR3 reads CAITTRLGGYTGELFF. CDR3 DNA sequence: TGTGCCATCACTACGCGACTAGGAGGGTACACCGGGGAGCTGTTTTTT.

V is TRBV19 and J is TRBJ2-1; TRBD2 aligns across 9 bases. Germline V CDR1 and CDR2: LNHDA, SQIVND (reference sequence). J was trimmed by 8 bases and V by 7 bases; bases with no gene match: 18. This CDR3 has 17 residues. CDR3 region: CASKGSGRTGPSHEQFF. In nucleotides, the CDR3 is TGTGCCAGTAAGGGTAGCGGGAGAACCGGACCTTCCCATGAGCAGTTCTTC.

V is TRBV9 and J is TRBJ1-5; D remains unclear. The CDR3 is made up of 14 amino acids. Deletions cut 4 bases from V and 6 bases from J, with 14 bases between. Looked up from germline, CDR1 is SGDLS and CDR2 is YYNGEE. The CDR3 nucleotides read TGTGCCAGCAGCCGGGAAGGAGGCGGTCAGCCCCAGCATTTT. Translated: CASSREGGGQPQHF.

The V gene is TRBV28, the J gene TRBJ1-1; the match to TRBD1 covers 10 bases. J gave up 4 bases and V 4 bases, and 18 bases lay outside the gene matches. The CDR3 runs to 19 residues. Germline loops: CDR1 MDHEN, CDR2 SYDVKM. CDR3 nucleotide sequence: TGTGCCAGCAGTTCATACTACCGGGACAGGGGCCTCGGTGGCACTGAAGCTTTCTTT. This gives the protein CASSSYYRDRGLGGTEAFF.

CDR3 amino acids: CASSAYLWRECPYEQYV. DNA of the CDR3: TGTGCCAGCAGCGCCTACCTGTGGCGGGAGTGCCCTTACGAGCAGTACGTC. The chain has TRBV21-1 and TRBJ2-7; the table's D call of TRBD2 was not tested on the DNA. TRBV21-1 is a documented pseudogene. CDR3 length: 17 residues.